This section outlines one TCR beta chain sequence together with its context. Its antigen is unknown. The data belong to a study of T-cell memory formation after mild COVID-19. Each CDR3 protein is one row after TCRdb ran MiXCR on the 5' RACE reads. The table records about 250,000 distinct CDR3 sequences, 15% of them present only once. Study conclusions and caveats: CD4+ contracting clones were found mainly in CM and EM, and CD8+ ones in EMRA.

The germline V and J ends were trimmed by 5 bases and 3 bases, with 15 bases remaining between them. The V gene's germline CDR1 is SGHTA and CDR2 FQGNSA. CDR3 size: 15 residues. The sequencing input was PBMCs or a T cell subset sorted from them (not recorded which). This chain joins TRBV7-2 and TRBJ2-3; a weak D match, TRBD2 (7 bases). This clonotype was sampled from an adult woman who had mild COVID-19 (a few samples of this study predate the infection). Cell type and time point are not known. The DNA for the CDR3 is TGTGCCAGCAGCCGTGGAGGGGGGGGAACAGATACGCAGTATTTT. Translated: CASSRGGGGTDTQYF.